A single sample is the source of the 26 T cell receptor beta chains below, sequenced in a study of lymphopenia after photon versus proton radiotherapy. TCRdb's table, derived via immunoSEQ multiplex PCR, lists solely in-frame clones and lacks some. Of 65,000 to 70,000 clones in the sample, roughly 90% were seen once. The sequences come from peripheral blood, collected from a patient treated with photon-based radiotherapy. The receptors were sampled from a woman in her 70s with pancreatic cancer.

The chain is built from TRBV18 and TRBJ2-1; a weak D match, TRBD1 (5 bases). Looked up from germline, CDR1 is KGHSH and CDR2 is LQKENI. Trimming pared 3 bases from V and 6 bases from J, leaving 12 bases between. The CDR3 covers 14 residues. CDR3 in amino acids: CASSPGPQGNEQFF. The CDR3 nucleotides read TGTGCCAGCTCACCCGGACCCCAGGGCAATGAGCAGTTCTTC.

This clone occurred a few times. This chain joins TRBV28 and TRBJ1-5; D gene ambiguous. There are 12 residues in the CDR3. V lost 10 bases and J 2 bases, leaving 9 bases between the germline ends. Germline V gene data show CDR1 as MDHEN and CDR2 as SYDVKM. This chain's CDR3 is CAIRSGNQPQHF. CDR3 bases: TGTGCCATCCGGAGTGGCAATCAGCCCCAGCATTTT.

CDR3 residues: CASSPGEGAKQYF. CDR3 sequence (DNA): TGTGCCAGCAGCCCCGGGGAGGGTGCCAAGCAGTACTTC. The chain couples TRBV11-2 to TRBJ2-7, with 7 bases that match TRBD2. CDR1 is SGHAT and CDR2 is FQNNGV in the germline V gene. The CDR3 runs 13 residues. V lost 5 bases and J lost 8; bases outside the gene matches: 9.

V and J are TRBV5-1 and TRBJ1-5; D not certain. Germline values: CDR1 SGHRS, CDR2 YFSETQ. V lost 0 bases and J 6 bases, leaving 7 bases between the germline ends. The CDR3 sequence is 13 residues long. As DNA, the CDR3 is TGCGCCAGCAGCTTGGGGGAATCTCAGCCCCAGCATTTT. Amino acid sequence: CASSLGESQPQHF.

J is TRBJ2-1 and V is TRBV18, with no clear D. Germline V lookup: CDR1 KGHSH, CDR2 LQKENI. This CDR3 spans 15 amino acids. Trimming stripped 0 bases from V and 8 bases from J, with 14 bases between. DNA for the CDR3: TGTGCCAGCTCACCACCGAGTGGCTTAGTCTATGAGCAGTTCTTC. It translates to CASSPPSGLVYEQFF.

The chain joins TRBV6-1 to TRBJ1-2, with D possibly matching TRBD1 (6 bases). V lost 5 bases and J lost 8, with 18 bases in between. The CDR3 totals 14 residues. Germline CDR1 is MNHNS and CDR2 is SASEGT. The CDR3 coding sequence is TGTGCCAGCAGTAACCGTTGGGGGGCTTGGGGCTACACCTTC. As protein: CASSNRWGAWGYTF.

The chain joins TRBV15 to TRBJ2-7, with 9 bases identical to TRBD2. This CDR3 spans 17 amino acids. V lost 4 bases to trimming and J lost 3 bases; unmatched junction nucleotides: 13. In germline, CDR1 is LNHNV, CDR2 YYDKDF (reference sequence). The CDR3, as DNA: TGTGCCACCAGCACGGGGTTACCGGGACTAGCCTTCTACGAGCAGTACTTC. It codes for CATSTGLPGLAFYEQYF. Complete variable domain (other parts from reference TRBV15 and TRBJ2-7): DAMVIQNPRYQVTQFGKPVTLSCSQTLNHNVMYWYQQKSSQAPKLLFHYYDKDFNNEADTPDNFQSRRPNTSFCFLDIRSPGLGDTAMYLCATSTGLPGLAFYEQYFGPGTRLTVT.

This clone was detected once. This chain connects TRBV15 to TRBJ2-3; D possibly corresponds to TRBD2 (6 bases). Trimming took 0 bases from V and 6 from J, leaving 7 bases between them. Germline CDR1 reads LNHNV; CDR2 reads YYDKDF (reference sequence). This CDR3 is built from 13 residues. CDR3 protein: CATSRDLADTQYF. CDR3 DNA: TGTGCCACCAGCAGAGATCTAGCGGATACGCAGTATTTT.

V usage is TRBV7-2 and J usage is TRBJ2-3; TRBD2 might be the D (5 bases). Trimming removed 6 bases at V and 4 bases at J, with 17 bases between. The CDR3 sequence is 15 residues long. Germline V gene lookup returns CDR1 SGHTA and CDR2 FQGNSA. CDR3 bases: TGTGCCAGCAGGCTAGGTGGGAGTAGGTCAGATACGCAGTATTTT. It is translated as CASRLGGSRSDTQYF.

This clone appeared a few times. The genes are TRBV5-4 and TRBJ2-2; TRBD1 agrees at 9 bases. Germline lookup yields CDR1 SGHNT and CDR2 YYREEE (reference sequence). This CDR3 is built from 15 residues. With V trimmed by 4 bases and J by 3 bases, 4 bases remained unmatched. The CDR3 region has the DNA TGTGCCAGCAGCCGGGGACAGGGAGACACCGGGGAGCTGTTTTTT. Its translation is CASSRGQGDTGELFF.

The chain recombines TRBV5-4 with TRBJ1-1; D is uncertain. Trimming pared 3 bases from V and 0 bases from J, leaving 9 bases between. CDR3 length equals 14 residues. Germline assignment: CDR1 SGHNT and CDR2 YYREEE (reference sequence). The CDR3 loop reads CASSSPTVNTEAFF. The CDR3, as DNA: TGTGCCAGCAGCTCCCCGACTGTGAACACTGAAGCTTTCTTT.

The genes are TRBV2 and TRBJ2-1, with no clear D. The germline CDR1 and CDR2 sequences are SNHLY and FYNNEI. The CDR3 totals 12 residues. Trimming removed 5 bases from V and 15 bases from J, with 17 bases in between. DNA of the CDR3: TGTGCCAGCAGTAAAACCGTAGGAGACGCGTTCTTC. Amino acid sequence: CASSKTVGDAFF.

This chain uses TRBV28 with TRBJ2-5, with D uncertain. The CDR3 loop spans 11 amino acids. V was pared by 8 bases and J by 5 bases, with 9 bases between. Per the germline V gene, CDR1 is MDHEN and CDR2 is SYDVKM. The CDR3 protein is CASSGTETQYF. CDR3 nucleotide sequence: TGTGCCAGCTCTGGCACTGAGACCCAGTACTTC.

This rearrangement joins TRBV7-2 to TRBJ1-5, with D hard to call. The ends were cut back, 1 base at V and 5 bases at J, with 3 bases in the middle. The CDR3 covers 12 residues. CDR1 and CDR2 from the germline V gene are SGHTA and FQGNSA. The CDR3 loop is CASSLVDQPQHF. In DNA form, the CDR3 reads TGTGCCAGCAGCTTAGTCGATCAGCCCCAGCATTTT.

This chain links TRBV28 with TRBJ2-1, with 12 nucleotides matching TRBD2. This CDR3 has 15 amino acids. From germline, CDR1 is MDHEN and CDR2 SYDVKM. J lost 4 bases, V lost 6 bases, and 4 bases had no gene match. The CDR3 DNA follows: TGTGCCAGCAGACCCGGGACTAGCGGGTACAATGAGCAGTTCTTC. Its protein product is CASRPGTSGYNEQFF.

The chain has TRBV6-1 and TRBJ2-3; a weak D match, TRBD2 (6 bases). Germline CDR1 reads MNHNS; CDR2 reads SASEGT. Deletions cut 3 bases from V and 0 bases from J, with 13 bases between. This CDR3 has 16 residues. In nucleotides, the CDR3 is TGTGCCAGCAGTGAGCATACTAGCTTAAGCACAGATACGCAGTATTTT. This sequence encodes CASSEHTSLSTDTQYF.

The chain combines TRBV14 with TRBJ2-1; D is ambiguous. This CDR3 has 12 amino acids. Germline loops: CDR1 SGHDN, CDR2 FVKESK. V lost 1 base to trimming and J lost 8 bases, with 6 bases between them. The CDR3, as DNA: TGTGCCAGCAGCCAAGTTACGGATGAGCAGTTCTTC. Translating it yields CASSQVTDEQFF.

The chain uses TRBV4-2 and TRBJ2-2; perhaps TRBD2 as D (6 bases). The germline gives CDR1 LGHNA, CDR2 YNFKEQ. The CDR3 has 17 residues. The V and J ends lost 2 bases and 0 bases respectively, with 13 bases between them. In DNA, the CDR3 is TGTGCCAGCAGCCAATCTCTGGGACTTTCGAACACCGGGGAGCTGTTTTTT. Its protein product is CASSQSLGLSNTGELFF.

V and J are TRBV19 and TRBJ2-2; tentative D call: TRBD1 (5 bases). This CDR3 comprises 14 residues. V lost 7 bases and J lost 0, with 9 bases in between. CDR1 is LNHDA and CDR2 is SQIVND in the germline V gene (reference sequence). CDR3 coding DNA: TGTGCCAGTATTTCACAGGCGAACACCGGGGAGCTGTTTTTT. This sequence encodes CASISQANTGELFF.

This chain connects TRBV28 to TRBJ1-2, with 10 bases aligning to TRBD1. Germline lookup yields CDR1 MDHEN and CDR2 SYDVKM. The CDR3 consists of 13 residues. Trimming at V came to 7 bases and at J to 6 bases, leaving 5 bases not matched to a gene. CDR3 sequence (DNA): TGTGCCAGCACTACCGGGACAGGGGATGGCTACACCTTC. It yields the protein CASTTGTGDGYTF.

Only one count was recorded for this clone. This chain uses TRBV28 with TRBJ2-1; the match to TRBD1 covers 7 bases. The CDR3 extends over 16 amino acids. The germline CDR1 and CDR2 sequences are MDHEN and SYDVKM. J gave up 4 bases and V 4 bases, and 10 bases lay outside the gene matches. Written as DNA, the CDR3 is TGTGCCAGCAGTTCCATCGGGACAGCGGTTTACAATGAGCAGTTCTTC. It specifies CASSSIGTAVYNEQFF.

The chain employs TRBV28 and TRBJ1-3; 7 bases line up with TRBD1. Germline-derived CDR1 and CDR2 are MDHEN and SYDVKM. The CDR3 sequence is 15 residues long. With 2 bases clipped from V and 5 bases from J, the junction kept 6 bases outside the gene matches. CDR3: CASSLGQARRNTIYF. CDR3 nucleotide sequence: TGTGCCAGCAGTTTAGGACAGGCCCGTCGAAACACCATATATTTT.

This chain uses TRBV29-1 with TRBJ1-1; TRBD1 might be the D (5 bases). The CDR3 loop spans 13 amino acids. V lost 3 bases and J 1 base, leaving 9 bases between the germline ends. Germline V CDR1 and CDR2: SQVTM, ANQGSEA. The CDR3 protein is CSVEAGSNTEAFF. The CDR3 nucleotides read TGCAGCGTTGAGGCAGGGTCGAACACTGAAGCTTTCTTT.

J is TRBJ2-1 and V is TRBV11-2, with D unresolved. Germline-derived CDR1 and CDR2 are SGHAT and FQNNGV. Trimming removed 6 bases at V and 10 bases at J, with 13 bases between. The length of the CDR3 is 12 residues. The CDR3 here is CASRRTPREQFF. The CDR3 bases are TGTGCCAGCAGGAGGACCCCAAGGGAGCAGTTCTTC.

The chain has TRBV6-4 and TRBJ2-7; TRBD1 matches 12 bases. This CDR3 contains 15 residues. Per germline, CDR1 MRHNA and CDR2 SNTAGT. J was trimmed by 2 bases and V by 4 bases; bases with no gene match: 3. As DNA, the CDR3 is TGTGCCAGCAGTGTGGGGGACAGGGGGCCCTACGAGCAGTACTTC. Translation gives CASSVGDRGPYEQYF.

This CDR3 reads CSVRPGPGELFF. DNA for the CDR3: TGCAGCGTCCGACCAGGGCCCGGGGAGCTGTTTTTT. The chain couples TRBV29-1 to TRBJ2-2; tentatively, D is TRBD1 (5 bases). V was pared by 6 bases and J by 6 bases, with 11 bases between. The CDR3 is 12 amino acids. Germline CDR1 and CDR2: SQVTM and ANQGSEA.